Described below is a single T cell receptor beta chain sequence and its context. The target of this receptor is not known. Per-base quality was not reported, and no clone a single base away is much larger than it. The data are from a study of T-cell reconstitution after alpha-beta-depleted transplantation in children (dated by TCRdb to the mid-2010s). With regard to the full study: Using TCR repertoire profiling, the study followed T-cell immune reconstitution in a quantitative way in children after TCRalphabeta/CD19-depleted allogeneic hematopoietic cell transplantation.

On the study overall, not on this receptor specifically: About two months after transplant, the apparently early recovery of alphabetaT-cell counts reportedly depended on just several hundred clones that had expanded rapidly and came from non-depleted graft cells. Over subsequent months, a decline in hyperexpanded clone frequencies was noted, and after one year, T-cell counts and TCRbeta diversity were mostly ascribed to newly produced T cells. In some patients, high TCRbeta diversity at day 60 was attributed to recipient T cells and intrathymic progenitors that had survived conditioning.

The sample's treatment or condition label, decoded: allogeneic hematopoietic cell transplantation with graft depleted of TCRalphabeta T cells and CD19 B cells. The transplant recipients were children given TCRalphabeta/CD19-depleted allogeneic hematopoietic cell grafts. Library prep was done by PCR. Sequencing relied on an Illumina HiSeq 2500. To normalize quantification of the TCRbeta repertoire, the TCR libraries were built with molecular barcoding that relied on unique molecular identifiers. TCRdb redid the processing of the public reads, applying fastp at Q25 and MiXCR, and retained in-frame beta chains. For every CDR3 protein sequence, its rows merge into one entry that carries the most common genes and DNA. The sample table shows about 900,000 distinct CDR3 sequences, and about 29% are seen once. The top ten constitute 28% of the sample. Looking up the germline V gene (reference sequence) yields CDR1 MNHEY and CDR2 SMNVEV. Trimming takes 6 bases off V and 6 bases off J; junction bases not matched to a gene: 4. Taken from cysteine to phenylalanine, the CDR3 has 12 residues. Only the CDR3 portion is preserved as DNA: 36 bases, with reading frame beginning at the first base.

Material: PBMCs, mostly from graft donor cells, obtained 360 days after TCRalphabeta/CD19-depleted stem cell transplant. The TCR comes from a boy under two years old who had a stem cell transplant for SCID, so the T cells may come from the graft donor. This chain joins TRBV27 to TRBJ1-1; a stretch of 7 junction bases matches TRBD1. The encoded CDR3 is CASSYTGAEAFF. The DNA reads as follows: TGTGCCAGCAGCTACACAGGGGCTGAAGCTTTCTTT.